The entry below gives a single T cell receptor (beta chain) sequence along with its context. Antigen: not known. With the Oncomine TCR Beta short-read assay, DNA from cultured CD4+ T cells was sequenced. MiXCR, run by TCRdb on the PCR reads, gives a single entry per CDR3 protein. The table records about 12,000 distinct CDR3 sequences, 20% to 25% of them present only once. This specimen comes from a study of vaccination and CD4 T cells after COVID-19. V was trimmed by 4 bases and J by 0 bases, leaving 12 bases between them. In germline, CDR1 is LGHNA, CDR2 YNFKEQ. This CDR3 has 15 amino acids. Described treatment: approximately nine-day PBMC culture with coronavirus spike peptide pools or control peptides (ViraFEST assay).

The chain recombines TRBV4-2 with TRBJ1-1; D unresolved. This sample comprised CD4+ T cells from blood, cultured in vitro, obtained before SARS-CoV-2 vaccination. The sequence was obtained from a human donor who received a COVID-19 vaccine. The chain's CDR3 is CASSPSARMNTEAFF. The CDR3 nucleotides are TGTGCCAGCAGCCCCTCAGCGCGCATGAACACTGAAGCTTTCTTT.